Each of the 13 T cell receptor beta chains below was sequenced from the same sample in a study of CD4 T cells in relation to SARS-CoV-2 and coronaviruses. The assay was immunoSEQ multiplex PCR, and TCRdb's table has in-frame clones only and misses some. The sample includes tens of thousands of clones, roughly 94% seen only once; the top ten take 0.3% to 0.5%. Specimen: naive CD4+ T cells from PBMCs. As for subset: naive CD4+ T cells isolated by negative enrichment. These receptors came from an adult with COVID-19.

The CDR3 is CASSPGQGADTQYF. The CDR3 nucleotides read TGCGCCAGCAGCCCCGGACAGGGCGCAGATACGCAGTATTTT. This chain links TRBV5-1 with TRBJ2-3, with 8 bases aligning to TRBD1. Germline trimming cut 4 bases from V and 4 bases from J; bases unmatched to any gene: 5. Germline CDR1 SGHRS, CDR2 YFSETQ. The CDR3 covers 14 residues.

The chain links TRBV6-5 to TRBJ2-3, with TRBD1 as a possible D gene (5 bases). This CDR3 has 13 residues. Germline CDR1 is MNHEY and CDR2 is SVGAGI. V shed 6 bases and J shed 4 bases, with 11 bases lying between them. The CDR3 spells CASRKQGPDTQYF. The CDR3 coding sequence is TGTGCCAGCAGAAAGCAGGGTCCAGATACGCAGTATTTT.

The chain carries TRBV30 and TRBJ1-2, with D possibly being TRBD1 (6 bases). Trimming pared 5 bases from V and 5 bases from J, leaving 15 bases between. The CDR3 has 13 amino acids. Germline lookup yields CDR1 GTSNPN and CDR2 SVGIG (reference sequence). For the CDR3, the DNA is TGTGCCTGGGGACTTAGGACAGATTATGGCTACACCTTC. It yields the protein CAWGLRTDYGYTF.

V usage is TRBV9 and J usage is TRBJ2-5; 8 nucleotides match TRBD2. The V segment lost 7 bases and the J segment 4 bases; nucleotides outside the gene matches: 12. The CDR3 totals 15 residues. Germline loops: CDR1 SGDLS, CDR2 YYNGEE. The CDR3 reads CASPKAGVSRETQYF. DNA of the CDR3: TGTGCCAGCCCAAAAGCGGGAGTTTCTCGAGAGACCCAGTACTTC.

The chain is built from TRBV5-1 and TRBJ2-5, with 10 nucleotides matching TRBD2. From germline, CDR1 is SGHRS and CDR2 YFSETQ. The CDR3 is 16 amino acids. V shed 5 bases, J shed 1 base, and the junction held 8 bases outside the gene matches. CDR3 protein: CASSSRTSGSQETQYF. The CDR3 region has the DNA TGCGCCAGCAGTTCCCGGACTAGCGGAAGCCAAGAGACCCAGTACTTC.

The J gene is TRBJ2-3, the V gene TRBV2; 7 nucleotides agree with TRBD1. Germline V gives CDR1 SNHLY, CDR2 FYNNEI. After removal of 0 bases from V and 1 base from J, the junction contained 1 base not matched to a gene. CDR3 length: 15 residues. CDR3 nucleotides: TGTGCCAGCAGTGAAGCTGGGACAGGCACAGATACGCAGTATTTT. The encoded protein is CASSEAGTGTDTQYF.

V is TRBV7-3 and J is TRBJ2-5; D gene unclear. Per germline, CDR1 SGHTA and CDR2 FQGTGA. The CDR3 totals 13 residues. V lost 5 bases, J lost 4 bases, and 11 bases lay in between. The CDR3, as DNA: TGTGCCAGCAGCACAAACCGAGGAGAGACCCAGTACTTC. Translating it yields CASSTNRGETQYF.

The rearrangement uses TRBV6-1 and TRBJ2-7; no clear D. This CDR3 contains 13 residues. V dropped 0 bases and J dropped 5 bases, with 8 bases sitting between them. CDR1 MNHNS and CDR2 SASEGT come from the germline V gene. Here the CDR3 reads CASSEAIDDEQYF. The CDR3 DNA follows: TGTGCCAGCAGTGAAGCCATAGACGACGAGCAGTACTTC.

The rearrangement uses TRBV3-1 (or the pseudogene TRBV3-2) and TRBJ2-5, with D perhaps given as TRBD1 or TRBD2 (5 bases each). Trimming pared 0 bases from V and 5 bases from J, leaving 13 bases between. Per the germline V gene, CDR1 is LGHDT and CDR2 is YNNKEL (reference sequence). The CDR3 runs to 15 residues. The CDR3 DNA reads as TGTGCCAGCAGCCAAGATGGGCAGGGCGGGGAGACCCAGTACTTC. This codes for CASSQDGQGGETQYF.

This clone occurred once. The V call is TRBV18, the J call TRBJ1-2, with a tentative D call TRBD1 (6 bases). CDR3 length equals 15 residues. The germline V and J ends were trimmed by 2 bases and 3 bases, with 13 bases remaining between them. Germline CDR1 is KGHSH and CDR2 is LQKENI. CDR3 sequence reads: CASSPGFTGYYGYTF. The CDR3 DNA is TGTGCCAGCTCACCAGGTTTTACAGGGTACTATGGCTACACCTTC. The full variable domain, rest sourced from reference TRBV18 and TRBJ1-2, is NAGVMQNPRHLVRRRGQEARLRCSPMKGHSHVYWYRQLPEEGLKFMVYLQKENIIDESGMPKERFSAEFPKEGPSILRIQQVVRGDSAAYFCASSPGFTGYYGYTFGSGTRLTVV.

This clone came up once. The V call is TRBV2, the J call TRBJ2-1, with D possibly matching TRBD1 (5 bases). Germline loops: CDR1 SNHLY, CDR2 FYNNEI. V lost 8 bases, J lost 0 bases, and 14 bases lay in between. CDR3 size: 15 residues. The DNA for the CDR3 is TGTGCCAGCGGGGCAGAGACAAGCTCCTACAATGAGCAGTTCTTC. Translation gives CASGAETSSYNEQFF. Combining the CDR3 with reference TRBV2 and TRBJ2-1 gives the whole variable domain EPEVTQTPSHQVTQMGQEVILRCVPISNHLYFYWYRQILGQKVEFLVSFYNNEISEKSEIFDDQFSVERPDGSNFTLKIRSTKLEDSAMYFCASGAETSSYNEQFFGPGTRLTVL.

This sequence joins TRBV19 and TRBJ2-2; 10 bases line up with TRBD2. V trimming: 9 bases; J trimming: 1 base; junction bases outside the gene matches: 2. The CDR3 covers 14 residues. The germline gives CDR1 LNHDA, CDR2 SQIVND (reference sequence). CDR3 DNA: TGTGCCAGCAGGACTAGCGGGAACACCGGGGAGCTGTTTTTT. Translation: CASRTSGNTGELFF.

The chain joins TRBV27 to TRBJ2-5, with 7 positions matching TRBD2. The V gene end was trimmed by 4 bases and the J gene end by 4 bases; junction bases not matched to a gene: 3. The CDR3 extends over 13 amino acids. Germline V CDR1 and CDR2: MNHEY, SMNVEV (reference sequence). CDR3 amino acids: CASSSLALETQYF. Written as DNA, the CDR3 is TGTGCCAGCAGTTCACTAGCGTTAGAGACCCAGTACTTC.